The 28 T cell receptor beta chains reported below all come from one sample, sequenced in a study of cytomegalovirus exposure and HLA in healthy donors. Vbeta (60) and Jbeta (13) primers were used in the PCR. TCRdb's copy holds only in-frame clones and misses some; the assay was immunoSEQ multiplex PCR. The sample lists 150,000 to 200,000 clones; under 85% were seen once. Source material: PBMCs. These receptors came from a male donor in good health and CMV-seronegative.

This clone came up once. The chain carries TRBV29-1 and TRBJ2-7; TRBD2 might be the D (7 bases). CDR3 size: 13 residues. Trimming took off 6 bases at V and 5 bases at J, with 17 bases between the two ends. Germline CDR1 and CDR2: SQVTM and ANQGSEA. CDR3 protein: CSVNRGGDHEQYF. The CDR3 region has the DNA TGCAGCGTCAATCGAGGGGGGGACCACGAGCAGTACTTC.

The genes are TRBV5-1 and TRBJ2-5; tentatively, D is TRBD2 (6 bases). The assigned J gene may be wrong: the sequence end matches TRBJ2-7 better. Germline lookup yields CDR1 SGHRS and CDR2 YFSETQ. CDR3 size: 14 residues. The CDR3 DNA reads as TGCGCCAGCAGCTTTCCCGGGGGATCGTACGAGCAGTACTTC. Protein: CASSFPGGSYEQYF.

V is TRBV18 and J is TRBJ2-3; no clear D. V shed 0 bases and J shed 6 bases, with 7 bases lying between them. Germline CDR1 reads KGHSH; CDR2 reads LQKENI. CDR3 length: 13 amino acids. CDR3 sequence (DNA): TGTGCCAGCTCACCACCCGGTATTGATACGCAGTATTTT. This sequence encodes CASSPPGIDTQYF.

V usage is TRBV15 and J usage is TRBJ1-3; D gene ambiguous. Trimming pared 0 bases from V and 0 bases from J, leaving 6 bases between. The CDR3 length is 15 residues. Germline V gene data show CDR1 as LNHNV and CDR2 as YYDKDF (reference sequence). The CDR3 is CATSRDLNSGNTIYF. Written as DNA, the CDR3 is TGTGCCACCAGCAGAGATCTAAACTCTGGAAACACCATATATTTT.

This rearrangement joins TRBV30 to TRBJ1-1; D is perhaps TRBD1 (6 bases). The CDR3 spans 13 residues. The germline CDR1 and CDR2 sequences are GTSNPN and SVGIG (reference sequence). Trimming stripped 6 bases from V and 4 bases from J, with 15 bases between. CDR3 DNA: TGTGCCTGCCCCAGGGGCGGCGGCACTGAAGCTTTCTTT. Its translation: CACPRGGGTEAFF. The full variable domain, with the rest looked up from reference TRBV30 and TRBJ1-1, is SQTIHQWPATLVQPVGSPLSLECTVEGTSNPNLYWYRQAAGRGLQLLFYSVGIGQISSEVPQNLSASRPQDRQFILSSKKLLLSDSGFYLCACPRGGGTEAFFGQGTRLTVV.

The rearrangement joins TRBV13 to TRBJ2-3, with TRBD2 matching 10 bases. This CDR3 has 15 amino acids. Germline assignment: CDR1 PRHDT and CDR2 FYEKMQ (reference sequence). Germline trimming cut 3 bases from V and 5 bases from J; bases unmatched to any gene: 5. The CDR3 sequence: CASSLSSSGGDTQYF. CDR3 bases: TGTGCCAGCAGCTTGTCGTCTAGCGGGGGAGATACGCAGTATTTT.

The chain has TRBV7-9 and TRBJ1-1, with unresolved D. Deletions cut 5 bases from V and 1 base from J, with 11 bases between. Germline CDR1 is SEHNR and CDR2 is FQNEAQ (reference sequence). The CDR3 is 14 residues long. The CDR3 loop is CASSTRQANTEAFF. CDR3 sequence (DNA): TGTGCCAGCAGCACAAGGCAGGCGAACACTGAAGCTTTCTTT.

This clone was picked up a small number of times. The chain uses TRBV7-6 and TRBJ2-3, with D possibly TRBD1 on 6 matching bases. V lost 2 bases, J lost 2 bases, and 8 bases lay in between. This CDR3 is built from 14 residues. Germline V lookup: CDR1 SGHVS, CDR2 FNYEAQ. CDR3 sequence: CASSLNRATDTQYF. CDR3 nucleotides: TGTGCCAGCAGCTTAAACAGGGCCACAGATACGCAGTATTTT.

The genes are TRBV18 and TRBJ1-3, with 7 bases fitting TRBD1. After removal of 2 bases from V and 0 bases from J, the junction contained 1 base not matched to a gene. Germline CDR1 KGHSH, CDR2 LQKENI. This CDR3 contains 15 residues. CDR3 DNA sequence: TGTGCCAGCTCACCAGGACAGGCCTCTGGAAACACCATATATTTT. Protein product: CASSPGQASGNTIYF.

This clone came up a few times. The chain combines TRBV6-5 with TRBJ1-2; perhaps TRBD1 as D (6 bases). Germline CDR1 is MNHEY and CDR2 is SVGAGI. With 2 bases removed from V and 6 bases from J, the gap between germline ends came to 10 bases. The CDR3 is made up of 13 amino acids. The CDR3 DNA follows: TGTGCCAGCAGTTACACAGGGCCCAATGGCTACACCTTC. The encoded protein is CASSYTGPNGYTF.

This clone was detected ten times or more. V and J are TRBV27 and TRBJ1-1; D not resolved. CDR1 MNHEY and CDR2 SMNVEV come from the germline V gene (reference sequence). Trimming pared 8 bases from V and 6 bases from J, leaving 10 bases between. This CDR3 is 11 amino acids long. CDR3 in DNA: TGTGCCAGCTTAACTAGCGCTGAAGCTTTCTTT. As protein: CASLTSAEAFF.

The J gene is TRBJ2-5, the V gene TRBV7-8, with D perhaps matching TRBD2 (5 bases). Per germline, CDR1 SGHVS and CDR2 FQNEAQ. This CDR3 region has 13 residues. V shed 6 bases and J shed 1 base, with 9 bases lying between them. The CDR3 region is CASRRGIQETQYF. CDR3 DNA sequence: TGTGCCAGCAGACGGGGAATCCAAGAGACCCAGTACTTC.

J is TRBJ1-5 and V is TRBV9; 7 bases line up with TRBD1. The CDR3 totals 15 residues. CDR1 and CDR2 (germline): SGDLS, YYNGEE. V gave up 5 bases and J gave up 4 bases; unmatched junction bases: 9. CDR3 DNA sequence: TGTGCCAGCAGTCCCGGCGACAGGGTTAATCAGCCCCAGCATTTT. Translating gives CASSPGDRVNQPQHF.

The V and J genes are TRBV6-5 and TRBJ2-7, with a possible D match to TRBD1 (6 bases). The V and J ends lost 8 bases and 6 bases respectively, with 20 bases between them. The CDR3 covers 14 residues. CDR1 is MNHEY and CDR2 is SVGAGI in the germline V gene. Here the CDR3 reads CASGPRGQSGEQYF. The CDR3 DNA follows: TGTGCCAGCGGACCCCGTGGACAGTCAGGCGAGCAGTACTTC.

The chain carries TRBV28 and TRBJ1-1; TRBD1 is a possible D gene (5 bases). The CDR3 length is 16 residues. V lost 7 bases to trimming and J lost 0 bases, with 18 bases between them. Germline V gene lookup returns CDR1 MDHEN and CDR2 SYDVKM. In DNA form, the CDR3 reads TGTGCCAGCAAGGGCCCGCAGGGTACGGTGAACACTGAAGCTTTCTTT. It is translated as CASKGPQGTVNTEAFF.

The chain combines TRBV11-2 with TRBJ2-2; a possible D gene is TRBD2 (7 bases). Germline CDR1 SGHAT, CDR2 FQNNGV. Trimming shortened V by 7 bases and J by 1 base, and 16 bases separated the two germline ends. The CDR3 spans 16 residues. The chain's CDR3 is CASTPGGLGNTGELFF. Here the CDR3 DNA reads TGTGCCAGCACCCCCGGGGGGCTAGGGAACACCGGGGAGCTGTTTTTT.

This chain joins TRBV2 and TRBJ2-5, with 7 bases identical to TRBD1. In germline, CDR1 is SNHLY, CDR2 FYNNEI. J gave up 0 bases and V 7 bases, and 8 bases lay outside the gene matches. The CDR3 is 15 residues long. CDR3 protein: CASTPGQTNQETQYF. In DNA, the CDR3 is TGTGCCAGCACCCCGGGACAGACCAACCAAGAGACCCAGTACTTC.

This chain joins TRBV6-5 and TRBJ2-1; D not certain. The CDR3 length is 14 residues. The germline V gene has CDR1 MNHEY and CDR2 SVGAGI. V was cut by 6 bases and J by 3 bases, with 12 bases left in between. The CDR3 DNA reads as TGTGCCAGCAGCTTTAACTTTAACTACAATGAGCAGTTCTTC. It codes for CASSFNFNYNEQFF.

CDR3 amino acids: CASSPGLAGANTGELFF. The CDR3 bases are TGTGCCAGCAGTCCGGGACTAGCGGGAGCTAACACCGGGGAGCTGTTTTTT. The chain employs TRBV7-7 and TRBJ2-2; 14 bases are a match to TRBD2. Germline CDR1 is SSHAT and CDR2 is FNYEAQ (reference sequence). CDR3 length equals 17 residues. The J segment lost 2 bases and the V segment lost 6 bases, leaving 5 bases of the junction unmatched.

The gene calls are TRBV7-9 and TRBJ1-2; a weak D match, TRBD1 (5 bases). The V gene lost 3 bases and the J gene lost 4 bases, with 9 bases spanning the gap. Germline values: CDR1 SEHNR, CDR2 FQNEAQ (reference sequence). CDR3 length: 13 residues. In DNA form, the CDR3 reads TGTGCCAGCAGCTTGACAGTCTTCTATGGCTACACCTTC. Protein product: CASSLTVFYGYTF.

CDR3 protein: CASSVASTGRGNTIYF. Written as DNA, the CDR3 is TGTGCCAGCAGCGTAGCCTCGACAGGGCGTGGAAACACCATATATTTT. J is TRBJ1-3 and V is TRBV9; TRBD1 agrees at 7 bases. J lost 3 bases, V lost 0 bases, and 6 bases had no gene match. The length of the CDR3 is 16 residues. Germline CDR1 SGDLS, CDR2 YYNGEE.

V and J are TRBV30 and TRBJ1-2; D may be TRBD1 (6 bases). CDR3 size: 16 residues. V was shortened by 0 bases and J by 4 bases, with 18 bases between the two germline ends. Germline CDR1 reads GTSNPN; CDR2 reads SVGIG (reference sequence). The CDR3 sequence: CAWSVRGRQVAYGYTF. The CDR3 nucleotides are TGTGCCTGGAGTGTACGGGGCAGACAGGTCGCCTATGGCTACACCTTC.

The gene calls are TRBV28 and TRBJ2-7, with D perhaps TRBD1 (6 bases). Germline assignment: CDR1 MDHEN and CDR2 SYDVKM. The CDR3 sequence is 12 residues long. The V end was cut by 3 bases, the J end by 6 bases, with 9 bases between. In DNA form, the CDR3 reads TGTGCCAGCAGTTTCCCCAGGGGCGAGCAGTACTTC. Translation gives CASSFPRGEQYF.

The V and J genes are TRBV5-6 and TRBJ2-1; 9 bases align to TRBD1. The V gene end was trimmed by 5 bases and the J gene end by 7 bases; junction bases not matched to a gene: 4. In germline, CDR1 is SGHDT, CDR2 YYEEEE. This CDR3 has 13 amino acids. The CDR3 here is CASRPTGGNEQFF. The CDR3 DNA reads TGTGCCAGCAGACCGACAGGGGGGAATGAGCAGTTCTTC.

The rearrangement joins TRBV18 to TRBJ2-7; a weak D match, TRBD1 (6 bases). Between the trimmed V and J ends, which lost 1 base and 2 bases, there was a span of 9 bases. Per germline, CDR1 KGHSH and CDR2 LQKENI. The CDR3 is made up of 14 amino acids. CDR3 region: CASSPRDNPYEQYF. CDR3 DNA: TGTGCCAGCTCACCACGGGACAACCCCTACGAGCAGTACTTC.

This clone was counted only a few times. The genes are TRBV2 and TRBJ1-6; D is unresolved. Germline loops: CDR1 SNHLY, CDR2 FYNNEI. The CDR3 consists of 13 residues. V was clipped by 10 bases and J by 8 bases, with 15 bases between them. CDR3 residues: CATNPREDSPLHF. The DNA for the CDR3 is TGTGCCACCAATCCCCGGGAGGATTCACCCCTCCACTTT. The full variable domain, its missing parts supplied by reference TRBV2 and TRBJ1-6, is EPEVTQTPSHQVTQMGQEVILRCVPISNHLYFYWYRQILGQKVEFLVSFYNNEISEKSEIFDDQFSVERPDGSNFTLKIRSTKLEDSAMYFCATNPREDSPLHFGNGTRLTVT.

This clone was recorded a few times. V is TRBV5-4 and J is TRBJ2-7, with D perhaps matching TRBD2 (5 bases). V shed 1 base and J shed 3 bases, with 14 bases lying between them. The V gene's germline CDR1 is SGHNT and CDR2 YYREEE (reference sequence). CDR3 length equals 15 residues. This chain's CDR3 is CASSLSRGLNYEQYF. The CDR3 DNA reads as TGTGCCAGCAGCTTGTCCCGCGGACTCAACTACGAGCAGTACTTC.

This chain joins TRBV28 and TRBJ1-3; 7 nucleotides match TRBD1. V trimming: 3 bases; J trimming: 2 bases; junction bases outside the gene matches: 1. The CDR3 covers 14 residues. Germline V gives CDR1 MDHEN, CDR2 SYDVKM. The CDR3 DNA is TGTGCCAGCAGTTTCCAGGGGGCTGGAAACACCATATATTTT. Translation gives CASSFQGAGNTIYF.